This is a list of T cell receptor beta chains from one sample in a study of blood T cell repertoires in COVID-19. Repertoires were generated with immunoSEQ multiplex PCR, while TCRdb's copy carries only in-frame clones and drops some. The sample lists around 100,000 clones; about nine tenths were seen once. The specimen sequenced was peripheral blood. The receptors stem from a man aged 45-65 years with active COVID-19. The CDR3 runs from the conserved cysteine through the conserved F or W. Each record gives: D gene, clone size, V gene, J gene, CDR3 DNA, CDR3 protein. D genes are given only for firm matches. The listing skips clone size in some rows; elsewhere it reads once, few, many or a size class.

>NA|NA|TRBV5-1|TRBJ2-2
TGCGCCAGCAGCTCAGGGGTAGCGAACACCGGGGAGCTGTTTTTT
CASSSGVANTGELFF
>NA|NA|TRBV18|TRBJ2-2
TGTGCCAGCACACCACCGACAACAGGGTTCACCGGGGAGCTGTTTTTT
CASTPPTTGFTGELFF
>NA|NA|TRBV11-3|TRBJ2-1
TGTGCCAGCAGCCCACTGCTAGCTTTACCCTACAATGAGCAGTTCTTC
CASSPLLALPYNEQFF
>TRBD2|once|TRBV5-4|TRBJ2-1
TGTGCCAGCAGCTCGGGACTAGCGGGAGACAATGAGCAGTTCTTC
CASSSGLAGDNEQFF
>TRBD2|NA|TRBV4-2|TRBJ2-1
TGTGCCAGCAGCCAGGGACTAGTATCTGAGCAGTTCTTC
CASSQGLVSEQFF
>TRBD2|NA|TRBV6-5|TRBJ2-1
TGTGCCAGCAGTTCCTTTGCTAGCGGCGGATACAATGAGCAGTTCTTC
CASSSFASGGYNEQFF
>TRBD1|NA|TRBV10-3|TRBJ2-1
TGTGCCATCAGCGCCGGGACAGCCAATTCCAATGAGCAGTTCTTC
CAISAGTANSNEQFF
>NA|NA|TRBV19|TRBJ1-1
TGTGCCAGTAGTATTGGAGGGATGAACACTGAAGCTTTCTTT
CASSIGGMNTEAFF
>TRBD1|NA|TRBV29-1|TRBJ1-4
TGCAGCGCGGCCGGGACAGGGGGAGAAAAACTGTTTTTT
CSAAGTGGEKLFF
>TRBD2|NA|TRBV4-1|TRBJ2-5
TGCGCCAGCAGCCAAGACGGGAGGGCTGAGACCCAGTACTTC
CASSQDGRAETQYF
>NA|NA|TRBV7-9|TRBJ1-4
TGTGCCAGCAGCTCCGGGTGGGAGGGAGAAAAACTGTTTTTT
CASSSGWEGEKLFF
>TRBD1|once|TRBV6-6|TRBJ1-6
TGTGCCAGCAGCTCTCGCGGACAGGGGGGTTCACCCCTCCACTTT
CASSSRGQGGSPLHF
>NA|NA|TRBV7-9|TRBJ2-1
TGTGCCAGCAGCTTACTGGGCGGGCTTGAGCAGTTCTTC
CASSLLGGLEQFF
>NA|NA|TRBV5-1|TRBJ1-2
TGCGCCAGCAGCTCTCAGGGGTCCGTTGGCTACACCTTC
CASSSQGSVGYTF
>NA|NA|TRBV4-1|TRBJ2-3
TGCGCCAGCAGCCTCTATCGGCGGCCAAGTACAGATACGCAGTATTTT
CASSLYRRPSTDTQYF
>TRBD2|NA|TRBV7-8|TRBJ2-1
TGTGCCAGCAGCTTAATTAGCGGGGAGGATGAGCAGTTCTTC
CASSLISGEDEQFF
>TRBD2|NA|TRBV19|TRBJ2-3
TGTGCCAGTACTAGCGGGAGGGCAACAGATACGCAGTATTTT
CASTSGRATDTQYF
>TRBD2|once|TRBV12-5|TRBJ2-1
TGTGCTAGTGCCCCGGGACTAGCGGGGGGAGGGCAGTTCTTC
CASAPGLAGGGQFF
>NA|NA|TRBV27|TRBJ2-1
TGTGCCAGCAGAGACAGCTCGCCTAGCTCCTACAATGAGCAGTTCTTC
CASRDSSPSSYNEQFF
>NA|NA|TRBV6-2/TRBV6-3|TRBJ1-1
TGTGCCAGCAGTCCCGCGACAGTGAACACTGAAGCTTTCTTT
CASSPATVNTEAFF
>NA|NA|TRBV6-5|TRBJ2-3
TGTGCCAGCAGTCCAAGCTCGGGGGGCGCGTATACGCAGTATTTT
CASSPSSGGAYTQYF
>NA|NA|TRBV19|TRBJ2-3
TGTGCCAGTAGTATCCCAGGTAGCACAGATACGCAGTATTTT
CASSIPGSTDTQYF
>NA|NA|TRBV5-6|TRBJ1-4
TGTGCCAGCAGCTTGACCCAGAATGAAAAACTGTTTTTT
CASSLTQNEKLFF
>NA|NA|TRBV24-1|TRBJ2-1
TGTGCCACCAGTGGCCCGTTGGGACTCCACAATGAGCAGTTCTTC
CATSGPLGLHNEQFF
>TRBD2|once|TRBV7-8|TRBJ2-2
TGTGCCAGCAGCTTCTTTCGGGGGGGTCGGGAGCTGTTTTTT
CASSFFRGGRELFF
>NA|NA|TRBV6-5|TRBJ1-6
TGTGCCAGCAGTCAGGACAGATTAGGCAATTCACCCCTCCACTTT
CASSQDRLGNSPLHF
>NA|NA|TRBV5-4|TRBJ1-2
TGTGCCAGCAGCTTGGCCATGACGGGATATGGCTACACCTTC
CASSLAMTGYGYTF
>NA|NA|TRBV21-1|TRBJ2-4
TGTGCCAGCACCCCCGTTCTAGCCAAAAACATTCAGTACTTC
CASTPVLAKNIQYF
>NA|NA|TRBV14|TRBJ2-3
TGTGCCAGCAGCCCAAAGGGGCGAAGCACAGATACGCAGTATTTT
CASSPKGRSTDTQYF
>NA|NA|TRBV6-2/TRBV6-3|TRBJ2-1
TGTGCCAGCATCCCGGGACAATCCTACAATGAGCAGTTCTTC
CASIPGQSYNEQFF
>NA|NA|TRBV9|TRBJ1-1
TGTGCCAGCAGCGTCCAGGGAGGGCGGACTGAAGCTTTCTTT
CASSVQGGRTEAFF
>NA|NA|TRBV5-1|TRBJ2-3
TGCGCCAGCAGGGCCAGCACAGATACGCAGTATTTT
CASRASTDTQYF
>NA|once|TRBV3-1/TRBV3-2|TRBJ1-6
TGTGCCAGCAGCCAAGATTTGGGCCACTCGGCCCTCCACTTT
CASSQDLGHSALHF
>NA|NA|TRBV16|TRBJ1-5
TGTGCCAGCAGCCTTAATAATGTTAATCAGCCCCAGCATTTT
CASSLNNVNQPQHF
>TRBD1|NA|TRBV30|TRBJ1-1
TGTGCCTGGACCTACAGGGGGCACGGGAACACTGAAGCTTTCTTT
CAWTYRGHGNTEAFF
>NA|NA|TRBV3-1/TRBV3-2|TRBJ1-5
TGTGCCAGCAGCCAAGGGCCCACAGGAATTCAGCCCCAGCATTTT
CASSQGPTGIQPQHF
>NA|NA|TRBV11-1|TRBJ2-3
TGTGCCAGCAGCAGGGGAGATACGCAGTATTTT
CASSRGDTQYF
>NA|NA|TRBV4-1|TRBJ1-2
TGCGCCAGCAGCCAAGATCATAACAGGGAGTATGGCTACACCTTC
CASSQDHNREYGYTF
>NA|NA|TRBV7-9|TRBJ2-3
TGTGCCAGCAGCTACAGCAGTCTAACTAGCACAGATACGCAGTATTTT
CASSYSSLTSTDTQYF
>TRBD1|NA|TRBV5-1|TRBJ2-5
TGCGCCAGCAGCCCTGGGGACAGCCAAGAGACCCAGTACTTC
CASSPGDSQETQYF
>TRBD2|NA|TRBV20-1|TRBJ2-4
TGCAGTGCTGGTGGCGGCCTAGCGGGGGCGGGGAACATTCAGTACTTC
CSAGGGLAGAGNIQYF
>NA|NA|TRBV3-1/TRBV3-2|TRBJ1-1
TGTGCCAGCAGCCAAGTGAGACAGAAGAACACTGAAGCTTTCTTT
CASSQVRQKNTEAFF
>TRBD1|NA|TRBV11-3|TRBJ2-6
TGTGCCAGCAGCCCCGGACAGGGGAAAGCTGGGGCCAACGTCCTGACTTTC
CASSPGQGKAGANVLTF
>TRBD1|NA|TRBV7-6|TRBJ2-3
TGTGCCAGCAGCTTTGGACAGGGGCCGAAGACAGATACGCAGTATTTT
CASSFGQGPKTDTQYF
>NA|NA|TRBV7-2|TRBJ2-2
TGTGCCAGCAGGAGGGACTGGAACACCGGGGAGCTGTTTTTT
CASRRDWNTGELFF
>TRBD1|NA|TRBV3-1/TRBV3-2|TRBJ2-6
TGTGCCAGCAGCCAAGATCTTTTTGGGCCTCCGGGGACAGGGGGCGCTGGGGCCAACGTCCTGACTTTC
CASSQDLFGPPGTGGAGANVLTF
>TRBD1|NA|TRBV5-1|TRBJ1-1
TGCGCCAGCAGCTTGGGGACAGGTATGAACACTGAAGCTTTCTTT
CASSLGTGMNTEAFF